This passage covers 15 T cell receptor beta chains from one sample sequenced in a study of blood T cell repertoires in COVID-19. Only in-frame clones appear in the TCRdb table, and some are missing; sequencing was by immunoSEQ multiplex PCR. The top ten clones hold under 2.5% of a sample with 200,000 to 250,000 clones, 85% of them seen once. Material for sequencing was peripheral blood. All receptors come from a woman in her sixties or seventies with COVID-19, enrolled during active disease.

The rearrangement links TRBV3-1 (or the pseudogene TRBV3-2) to TRBJ2-7, with 9 positions matching TRBD2. CDR3 length equals 16 residues. V gave up 1 base and J gave up 1 base; unmatched junction bases: 5. Germline V lookup: CDR1 LGHDT, CDR2 YNNKEL (reference sequence). The CDR3 protein is CASSQGRGRGSYEQYF. The CDR3 coding sequence is TGTGCCAGCAGCCAAGGTCGCGGGAGGGGTTCCTACGAGCAGTACTTC.

This chain uses TRBV27 with TRBJ1-5; 8 bases match TRBD1. The CDR3 extends over 15 amino acids. Germline values: CDR1 MNHEY, CDR2 SMNVEV (reference sequence). Trimming at V came to 0 bases and at J to 2 bases, leaving 0 bases not matched to a gene. The CDR3 nucleotides are TGTGCCAGCAGTTTATCGACAGGGGGCAATCAGCCCCAGCATTTT. As protein: CASSLSTGGNQPQHF.

V is TRBV2 and J is TRBJ1-1; TRBD1 is a possible D gene (5 bases). Between the trimmed V and J ends, which lost 6 bases and 6 bases, there was a span of 20 bases. The CDR3 is 15 amino acids. The germline gives CDR1 SNHLY, CDR2 FYNNEI. The CDR3 DNA follows: TGTGCCAGCAGAGGGACTCTGACTATATACCCTGAAGCTTTCTTT. Protein product: CASRGTLTIYPEAFF.

The rearrangement links TRBV9 to TRBJ1-1, with D unresolved. The CDR3 consists of 14 residues. Per the germline V gene, CDR1 is SGDLS and CDR2 is YYNGEE. The V gene lost 1 base and the J gene lost 4 bases, with 11 bases spanning the gap. The DNA for the CDR3 is TGTGCCAGCAGCGTACTACAGTCAAGCACTGAAGCTTTCTTT. This encodes CASSVLQSSTEAFF.

This rearrangement joins TRBV24-1 to TRBJ1-5; no clear D gene. Germline assignment: CDR1 KGHDR and CDR2 SFDVKD. This CDR3 comprises 16 residues. Trimming took off 2 bases at V and 0 bases at J, with 10 bases between the two ends. The CDR3 protein is CATSDSSTNSNQPQHF. CDR3 sequence (DNA): TGTGCCACCAGTGATTCCTCGACAAATAGCAATCAGCCCCAGCATTTT.

The chain has TRBV23-1 and TRBJ2-7; weak D call: TRBD2 (5 bases). TRBV23-1 is sorted into the ORF group, with uncertain function. Trimming left V 7 bases short and J 1 base short, with 11 bases between. The CDR3 has 13 amino acids. CDR3 amino acids: CASTDLASYEQYF. CDR3 DNA: TGCGCCAGCACCGATTTAGCGTCCTACGAGCAGTACTTC.

The chain employs TRBV9 and TRBJ1-1, with 7 nucleotides matching TRBD1. The CDR3 spans 15 residues. The trim removed 2 bases at V and 3 bases at J, leaving 7 bases unmatched. The germline CDR1 and CDR2 sequences are SGDLS and YYNGEE. CDR3 in DNA: TGTGCCAGCAGCGTTTACAGGGGAGGTGACACTGAAGCTTTCTTT. This sequence encodes CASSVYRGGDTEAFF. The full variable domain, with the rest looked up from reference TRBV9 and TRBJ1-1, is DSGVTQTPKHLITATGQRVTLRCSPRSGDLSVYWYQQSLDQGLQFLIQYYNGEERAKGNILERFSAQQFPDLHSELNLSSLELGDSALYFCASSVYRGGDTEAFFGQGTRLTVV.

The rearrangement joins TRBV3-1 (or the pseudogene TRBV3-2) to TRBJ1-4; tentatively, D is TRBD1 (5 bases). The V gene lost 5 bases and the J gene lost 0 bases, with 13 bases spanning the gap. CDR1 LGHDT and CDR2 YNNKEL come from the germline V gene (reference sequence). The CDR3 totals 16 residues. CDR3 loop: CASSIPGEATNEKLFF. CDR3 in DNA: TGTGCCAGCAGCATTCCGGGGGAGGCAACTAATGAAAAACTGTTTTTT.

The CDR3 is CASSSTGTGSHYGYTF. CDR3 bases: TGTGCCAGCAGCTCAACGGGGACAGGGTCTCACTATGGCTACACCTTC. J is TRBJ1-2 and V is TRBV5-4; the match to TRBD1 covers 9 bases. This CDR3 is built from 16 residues. The germline V gene has CDR1 SGHNT and CDR2 YYREEE (reference sequence). V lost 3 bases, J lost 3 bases, and 9 bases stayed unmatched.

The J gene is TRBJ1-1, the V gene TRBV6-2 or TRBV6-3; D gene uncertain. The CDR3 consists of 14 residues. The ends were cut back, 5 bases at V and 3 bases at J, with 13 bases in the middle. CDR1 is MNHEY, CDR2 SVGEGT, per germline. DNA of the CDR3: TGTGCCAGCAGTACGGCCCGGCGGGACACTGAAGCTTTCTTT. Its translation is CASSTARRDTEAFF.

As DNA, the CDR3 is TGTGCCAGCAGCCTGGGCCCTGAAGCTTTCTTT. It encodes CASSLGPEAFF. The chain employs TRBV3-1 (or the pseudogene TRBV3-2) and TRBJ1-1; no clear D gene. The V end was cut by 4 bases, the J end by 6 bases, with 6 bases between. The CDR3 has 11 residues. Germline V gene lookup returns CDR1 LGHDT and CDR2 YNNKEL (reference sequence).

The J gene is TRBJ2-1, the V gene TRBV27, with 13 bases fitting TRBD2. V lost 3 bases to trimming and J lost 4 bases; unmatched junction nucleotides: 9. Looked up from germline, CDR1 is MNHEY and CDR2 is SMNVEV (reference sequence). This CDR3 has 18 residues. The DNA for the CDR3 is TGTGCCAGCAGTTTGATGCCCGGGACTAGCGGGGCTTACAATGAGCAGTTCTTC. Its protein product is CASSLMPGTSGAYNEQFF.

The V gene is TRBV2, the J gene TRBJ1-1, with D maybe TRBD1 (6 bases). Trimming took off 6 bases at V and 2 bases at J, with 16 bases between the two ends. CDR3 length: 15 amino acids. Germline V gene data show CDR1 as SNHLY and CDR2 as FYNNEI. CDR3 loop: CASSLTGGGNTEAFF. The CDR3 coding sequence is TGTGCCAGCAGCCTGACAGGAGGAGGAAACACTGAAGCTTTCTTT.

V gene TRBV13 combines with J gene TRBJ2-2; 7 nucleotides match TRBD2. This CDR3 is built from 16 residues. The V segment lost 0 bases and the J segment 5 bases; nucleotides outside the gene matches: 6. From germline, CDR1 is PRHDT and CDR2 FYEKMQ (reference sequence). CDR3 coding DNA: TGTGCCAGCAGCTTAGGCGTCTCGCGGGGGACCGGGGAGCTGTTTTTT. Translated, it gives CASSLGVSRGTGELFF.

This clone has only a few counts. The chain joins TRBV2 to TRBJ1-1; 8 nucleotides agree with TRBD1. There are 13 residues in the CDR3. V lost 7 bases to trimming and J lost 5 bases; unmatched junction nucleotides: 6. The germline gives CDR1 SNHLY, CDR2 FYNNEI. The CDR3 DNA sequence: TGTGCCAGCACCACAGGGGGGGTAACTGAAGCTTTCTTT. It is translated as CASTTGGVTEAFF.